This entry is about one T cell receptor (beta chain). CDR3 length: 15 residues. V trimming: 5 bases; J trimming: 6 bases; junction bases outside the gene matches: 7. In germline, CDR1 is SGHTA, CDR2 FQGNSA. Data came from immunoSEQ multiplex PCR; TCRdb stores just in-frame clones and leaves some out. The profile shows about 180,000 clones, 79% of them singletons. The sample belongs to a study of blood T cell repertoires in COVID-19. Study overall: T cells, B-cell-depleted T cells, or PBMCs provided the cDNA or gDNA that served as material.

The Seattle patients, enrolled during active infection, were followed longitudinally. The material sequenced was peripheral blood. The source is a woman aged 55-69 years with COVID-19, enrolled during active disease. This chain connects TRBV7-2 to TRBJ2-2; 9 bases are shared with TRBD1. The CDR3 bases are TGTGCCAGCAGCACAGGGACAGGGATTTCCGGGGAGCTGTTTTTT. The encoded protein is CASSTGTGISGELFF.